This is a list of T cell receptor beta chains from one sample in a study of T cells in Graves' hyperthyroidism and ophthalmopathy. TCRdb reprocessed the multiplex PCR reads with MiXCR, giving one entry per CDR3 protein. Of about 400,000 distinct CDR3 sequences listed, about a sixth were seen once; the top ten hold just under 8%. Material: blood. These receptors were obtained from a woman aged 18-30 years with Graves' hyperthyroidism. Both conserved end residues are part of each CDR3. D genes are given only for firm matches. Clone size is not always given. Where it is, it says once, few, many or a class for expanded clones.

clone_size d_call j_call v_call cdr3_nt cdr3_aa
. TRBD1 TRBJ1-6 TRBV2 TGTGCCAGCAGTGGTGGACAGGATTTCCATTCACCCCTCCACTTT CASSGGQDFHSPLHF
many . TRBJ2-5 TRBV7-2 TGTGCCAGCAGCCCCACCTTAGGGGGAGGGCCGGGGGAGACCCAGTACTTC CASSPTLGGGPGETQYF
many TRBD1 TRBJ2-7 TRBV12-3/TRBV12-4 TGTGCCAGCAGTCCCCGGGGGCAGGGGGCAAAGGAGCAGTACTTC CASSPRGQGAKEQYF
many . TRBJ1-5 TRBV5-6 TGTGCCAGCAGCCTGGGTGACGATCAGCCCCAGCATTTT CASSLGDDQPQHF
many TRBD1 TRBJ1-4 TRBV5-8 TGTGCCAGCAGCCTGGGACAGGGTGGGGAAAAACTGTTTTTT CASSLGQGGEKLFF
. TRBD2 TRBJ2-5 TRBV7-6 TGTGCCAGCAGCCCCGGGACTAGCGGGAGCTACCAAGAGACCCAGTACTTC CASSPGTSGSYQETQYF
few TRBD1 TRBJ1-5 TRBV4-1 TGCGCCAGCAGCCCAGGGGGGGGACGGGGCAATCAGCCCCAGCATTTT CASSPGGGRGNQPQHF
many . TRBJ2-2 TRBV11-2 TGTGCCAGCAGCCGTCGGACGCTTGAAGCCCAAGGGGAGCTGTTTTTT CASSRRTLEAQGELFF
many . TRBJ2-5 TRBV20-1 TGCAGTGCTAGAGCTTACGCGGAGGGGACCCAGTACTTC CSARAYAEGTQYF
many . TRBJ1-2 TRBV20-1 TGCAGTGCTTCCTGGATGGGGGATGGCTACACCTTC CSASWMGDGYTF
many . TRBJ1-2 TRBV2 TGTGCCAGCACCCCGTTAGGGGCGAATGGCTACACCTTC CASTPLGANGYTF
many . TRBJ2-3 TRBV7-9 TGTGCCAGCAGCGTTTACATGGCGGGCACAGATACGCAGTATTTT CASSVYMAGTDTQYF
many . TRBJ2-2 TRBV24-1 TGTGCCACCAGTGATGCCGGGACGGGGAACACCGGGGAGCTGTTTTTT CATSDAGTGNTGELFF
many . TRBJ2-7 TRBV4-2 TGTGCCAGCAGCGGCCGGGACGGACATCCCTACGAGCAGTACTTC CASSGRDGHPYEQYF
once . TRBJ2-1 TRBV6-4 TGTGCCAGCAGCCCATCTGTCGCTTCCTACAATGAGCAGTTCTTC CASSPSVASYNEQFF
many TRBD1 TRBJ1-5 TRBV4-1 TGCGCCAGCAGCCAAGATCCGGGCAGGGGGTTCCAGCCCCAGCATTTT CASSQDPGRGFQPQHF
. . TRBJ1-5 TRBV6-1 TGTGCCAGCGGAGGGGTTAGCAATCAGCCCCAGCATTTT CASGGVSNQPQHF
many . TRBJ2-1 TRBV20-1 TGCAGTGTGCAGACCAGGTACAATGAGCAGTTCTTC CSVQTRYNEQFF
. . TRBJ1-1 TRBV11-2 TGTGCCAGCAGCCCCCGGCCCGCCTCCCCTTTAAACACTGAAGCTTTCTTT CASSPRPASPLNTEAFF
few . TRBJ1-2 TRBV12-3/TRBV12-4 TGTGCCAGCTCTGGGGGCAGAACCTATGGCTACACCTTC CASSGGRTYGYTF
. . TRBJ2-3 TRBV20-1 TGCAGTGCTAGAGATCTAGGCAGGGATTTATGGGCGCAGTATTTT CSARDLGRDLWAQYF
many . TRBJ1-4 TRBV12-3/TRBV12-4 TGTGCCAGTTCCCGGACAACAACTAATGAAAAACTGTTTTTT CASSRTTTNEKLFF
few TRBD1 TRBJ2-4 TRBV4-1 TGCGCCAGCAGCCAAGATCCTAGACAGGGGGTAACTGCCAAAAACATTCAGTACTTC CASSQDPRQGVTAKNIQYF
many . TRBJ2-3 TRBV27 TGTGCCAGCAGTCCAACCTCTTGGCGAGCCACAGATACGCAGTATTTT CASSPTSWRATDTQYF